Listed here are 31 T cell receptor beta chains from one sample, sequenced in a study of CD8+ T cells in alopecia areata. Specified treatment: oral pan-JAK inhibitor, 5-10 mg twice daily. TCR sequencing used cDNA made by reverse transcription of extracted RNA. Produced via immunoSEQ multiplex PCR; TCRdb's table is partial and in-frame only. The data show roughly 190,000 clones, 60% seen once. Specimen: CD4+ T cells sorted from blood, collected at week 24, from a patient treated with tofacitinib. The receptors were sampled from a human donor with alopecia areata.

This sequence joins TRBV29-1 and TRBJ2-2; D may be TRBD1 (6 bases). This CDR3 has 14 amino acids. V was trimmed by 7 bases and J by 0 bases, leaving 12 bases between them. Germline CDR1 SQVTM, CDR2 ANQGSEA. CDR3 sequence: CSAGPGANTGELFF. In nucleotides, the CDR3 is TGCAGCGCTGGCCCAGGGGCGAACACCGGGGAGCTGTTTTTT.

This clone was detected a few times. The rearrangement links TRBV19 to TRBJ1-6; 8 bases are a match to TRBD1. The CDR3 has 13 residues. V was pared by 5 bases and J by 9 bases, with 3 bases of the junction left unmatched. Germline CDR1 and CDR2: LNHDA and SQIVND (reference sequence). The CDR3 DNA reads TGTGCCAGTAGTGGCGGACAGGGTTCACCCCTCCACTTT. Translation: CASSGGQGSPLHF.

V gene TRBV19 combines with J gene TRBJ2-1, with 11 bases lining up with TRBD1. Germline CDR1 and CDR2: LNHDA and SQIVND (reference sequence). J lost 7 bases, V lost 4 bases, and 6 bases had no gene match. The CDR3 sequence is 15 residues long. The DNA for the CDR3 is TGTGCCAGTAGTACCTCAGGGACAGGGGGGAATGAGCAGTTCTTC. It specifies CASSTSGTGGNEQFF.

J is TRBJ1-5 and V is TRBV6-1; TRBD1 agrees at 7 bases. The CDR3 covers 17 residues. Trimming removed 1 base from V and 5 bases from J; junction bases left unmatched: 11. The germline CDR1 and CDR2 sequences are MNHNS and SASEGT. The CDR3 reads CASSEGRSRQGHQPQHF. The CDR3 DNA sequence: TGTGCCAGCAGTGAAGGAAGGAGCCGACAGGGCCATCAGCCCCAGCATTTT.

This chain uses TRBV29-1 with TRBJ2-7; D possibly corresponds to TRBD1 (6 bases). CDR1 and CDR2 from the germline V gene are SQVTM and ANQGSEA. V lost 7 bases and J 8 bases, leaving 21 bases between the germline ends. CDR3 length equals 13 residues. CDR3 in DNA: TGCAGCGCTAAACTGGACAGCCAATACAAGCAGTACTTC. Its translation is CSAKLDSQYKQYF.

The chain combines TRBV27 with TRBJ2-7, with a possible D match to TRBD2 (6 bases). CDR3 length equals 13 residues. V lost 7 bases and J lost 3, with 13 bases in between. Per germline, CDR1 MNHEY and CDR2 SMNVEV (reference sequence). The CDR3 reads CASKSGTFYEQYF. The DNA of the CDR3 is TGTGCCAGCAAGTCCGGGACTTTCTACGAGCAGTACTTC.

This clone has a handful of counts. This CDR3 reads CASTLGVTEAFF. For the CDR3, the DNA is TGTGCCAGCACCTTAGGGGTCACGGAAGCTTTCTTT. J is TRBJ1-1 and V is TRBV2; TRBD1 might be the D (5 bases). The CDR3 extends over 12 amino acids. V was cut by 7 bases and J by 8 bases, with 14 bases left in between. Looked up from germline, CDR1 is SNHLY and CDR2 is FYNNEI.

This clone was seen more than once but under ten times. The V gene is TRBV2, the J gene TRBJ1-2; D not certain. V lost 7 bases and J 2 bases, leaving 11 bases between the germline ends. From germline, CDR1 is SNHLY and CDR2 FYNNEI. The CDR3 extends over 13 amino acids. CDR3 sequence reads: CASKTNENYGYTF. The CDR3 DNA reads as TGTGCCAGCAAAACAAACGAGAACTATGGCTACACCTTC.

This chain links TRBV20-1 with TRBJ2-3, with D unresolved. V lost 4 bases, J lost 1 base, and 3 bases lay in between. This CDR3 is built from 11 residues. Germline V CDR1 and CDR2: DFQATT, SNEGSKA (reference sequence). For the CDR3, the DNA is TGCAGTGCTACCGGCACAGATACGCAGTATTTT. Amino acids: CSATGTDTQYF.

This clone was recorded a few times. The chain carries TRBV28 and TRBJ1-5, with D possibly being TRBD1 (5 bases). The CDR3 extends over 13 amino acids. Germline lookup yields CDR1 MDHEN and CDR2 SYDVKM. V lost 9 bases, J lost 1 base, and 10 bases lay in between. The CDR3 nucleotides read TGTGCCAGGGGGGGGACGAGCAATCAGCCCCAGCATTTT. This codes for CARGGTSNQPQHF.

This clone is deemed medium-sized (0.01 to 0.1%). V usage is TRBV7-9 and J usage is TRBJ2-2; D remains unclear. V was pared by 1 base and J by 3 bases, with 9 bases between. This CDR3 has 15 amino acids. Germline V lookup: CDR1 SEHNR, CDR2 FQNEAQ (reference sequence). The DNA of the CDR3 is TGTGCCAGCAGCTTAGTTTCCGGTCACACCGGGGAGCTGTTTTTT. Translating it yields CASSLVSGHTGELFF.

This chain uses TRBV30 with TRBJ1-2, with D perhaps matching TRBD1 (6 bases). This CDR3 has 13 residues. Germline V gene data show CDR1 as GTSNPN and CDR2 as SVGIG (reference sequence). Trimming cost V 0 bases and J 8 bases, with 13 bases left between them. The CDR3 loop reads CAWSVPGGNGYTF. The CDR3, as DNA: TGTGCCTGGAGTGTACCTGGGGGCAACGGCTACACCTTC. The full variable domain, with the rest looked up from reference TRBV30 and TRBJ1-2, is SQTIHQWPATLVQPVGSPLSLECTVEGTSNPNLYWYRQAAGRGLQLLFYSVGIGQISSEVPQNLSASRPQDRQFILSSKKLLLSDSGFYLCAWSVPGGNGYTFGSGTRLTVV.

This clone turned up a few times. The rearrangement links TRBV7-2 to TRBJ1-1, with TRBD1 identical over 8 bases. This CDR3 has 16 amino acids. Germline assignment: CDR1 SGHTA and CDR2 FQGNSA. V shed 4 bases, J shed 10 bases, and the junction held 17 bases outside the gene matches. CDR3 nucleotides: TGTGCCAGCAGCTCAACCATCTCCCAGGGGGCCGGGGGAGCTTTCTTT. It codes for CASSSTISQGAGGAFF.

The chain recombines TRBV29-1 with TRBJ1-5; D unclear. The germline CDR1 and CDR2 sequences are SQVTM and ANQGSEA. This CDR3 has 14 amino acids. V lost 8 bases to trimming and J lost 3 bases, with 17 bases between them. The CDR3 DNA reads TGCAGCCCCAGACTTGGCAAAACCAATCAGCCCCAGCATTTT. As protein: CSPRLGKTNQPQHF.

Comment on this clone: This sample also contains other DNA sequences that code for the same CDR3. The chain recombines TRBV29-1 with TRBJ2-3; D ambiguous. The CDR3 is 12 amino acids. Germline V lookup: CDR1 SQVTM, CDR2 ANQGSEA. V lost 4 bases and J 1 base, leaving 6 bases between the germline ends. CDR3 sequence reads: CSVGRGTDTQYF. CDR3 nucleotide sequence: TGCAGCGTTGGTAGGGGCACAGATACGCAGTATTTT.

V usage is TRBV6-5 and J usage is TRBJ2-3; a weak D match, TRBD1 (5 bases). V was shortened by 6 bases and J by 0 bases, with 7 bases between the two germline ends. Looked up from germline, CDR1 is MNHEY and CDR2 is SVGAGI. The CDR3 has 13 amino acids. This CDR3 reads CASRDTSTDTQYF. The CDR3 coding sequence is TGTGCCAGCAGGGACACTAGCACAGATACGCAGTATTTT.

This sequence joins TRBV27 and TRBJ1-2, with 10 bases matching TRBD1. CDR1 and CDR2 from the germline V gene are MNHEY and SMNVEV (reference sequence). J was trimmed by 4 bases and V by 1 base; bases with no gene match: 9. The CDR3 runs 17 residues. CDR3 residues: CASSLFPGTGETYGYTF. The CDR3 DNA reads TGTGCCAGCAGTTTATTCCCCGGGACAGGGGAGACCTATGGCTACACCTTC.

The chain joins TRBV18 to TRBJ2-1; the D gene is possibly TRBD2 (6 bases). V was cut by 3 bases and J by 4 bases, with 7 bases left in between. Germline V gene sequence: CDR1 KGHSH, CDR2 LQKENI. The CDR3 contains 13 residues. CDR3 nucleotide sequence: TGTGCCAGCTCACCGGGACTTTACAATGAGCAGTTCTTC. Translating it yields CASSPGLYNEQFF.

CDR3 coding DNA: TGTGCCAGCATAGATAGCTCCTATAATTCACCCCTCCACTTT. Translation: CASIDSSYNSPLHF. The V and J genes are TRBV25-1 and TRBJ1-6; D is ambiguous. This CDR3 is 14 amino acids long. V lost 7 bases, J lost 0 bases, and 7 bases lay in between. The germline V gene encodes CDR1 MGHDK and CDR2 SYGVNS.

This chain joins TRBV30 and TRBJ1-3, with TRBD1 as a possible D gene (6 bases). This CDR3 is built from 14 residues. The germline gives CDR1 GTSNPN, CDR2 SVGIG (reference sequence). Trimming pared 4 bases from V and 0 bases from J, leaving 10 bases between. The CDR3 here is CAWNGQLSGNTIYF. CDR3 sequence (DNA): TGTGCCTGGAACGGACAGCTCTCTGGAAACACCATATATTTT.

This clone was seen a handful of times. The rearrangement joins TRBV14 to TRBJ2-5; D is undetermined. Per the germline V gene, CDR1 is SGHDN and CDR2 is FVKESK. Trimming cost V 1 base and J 2 bases, with 8 bases left between them. This CDR3 is 14 amino acids long. The CDR3 is CASSQGRNQETQYF. CDR3 DNA: TGTGCCAGCAGCCAAGGAAGAAATCAAGAGACCCAGTACTTC.

V and J are TRBV29-1 and TRBJ2-5; D is perhaps TRBD1 or TRBD2 (5 bases each). V was trimmed by 4 bases and J by 5 bases, leaving 11 bases between them. Per germline, CDR1 SQVTM and CDR2 ANQGSEA. There are 12 residues in the CDR3. The CDR3 sequence is CSVVGGGETQYF. DNA for the CDR3: TGCAGCGTTGTTGGGGGTGGGGAGACCCAGTACTTC. Full variable domain (outside the CDR3, taken from reference TRBV29-1 and TRBJ2-5): SAVISQKPSRDICQRGTSLTIQCQVDSQVTMMFWYRQQPGQSLTLIATANQGSEATYESGFVIDKFPISRPNLTFSTLTVSNMSPEDSSIYLCSVVGGGETQYFGPGTRLLVL.

The chain combines TRBV29-1 with TRBJ2-3; D is unclear. This CDR3 is built from 11 residues. Germline loops: CDR1 SQVTM, CDR2 ANQGSEA. Trimming removed 8 bases from V and 4 bases from J, with 10 bases in between. The CDR3 here is CSKSVADTQYF. The CDR3 nucleotides read TGCAGCAAGAGCGTCGCAGATACGCAGTATTTT.

This chain uses TRBV5-6 with TRBJ1-1, with unresolved D. In germline, CDR1 is SGHDT, CDR2 YYEEEE. The CDR3 extends over 13 amino acids. V was shortened by 4 bases and J by 3 bases, with 10 bases between the two germline ends. CDR3 region: CASSPSLHTEAFF. The CDR3 coding sequence is TGTGCCAGCAGCCCCAGTCTACACACTGAAGCTTTCTTT. Looking up the rest from reference TRBV5-6 and TRBJ1-1 gives the full variable domain: DAGVTQSPTHLIKTRGQQVTLRCSPKSGHDTVSWYQQALGQGPQFIFQYYEEEERQRGNFPDRFSGHQFPNYSSELNVNALLLGDSALYLCASSPSLHTEAFFGQGTRLTVV.

Points on this clone: Other nucleotide sequences from this sample produce the same CDR3. This chain links TRBV18 with TRBJ2-2, with D perhaps matching TRBD1 or TRBD2 (6 bases each). The CDR3 totals 16 residues. The ends were cut back, 0 bases at V and 0 bases at J, with 8 bases in the middle. Germline CDR1 KGHSH, CDR2 LQKENI. The CDR3 coding sequence is TGTGCCAGCTCACCACCCGGGGGCGCGAACACCGGGGAGCTGTTTTTT. It is translated as CASSPPGGANTGELFF.

The chain joins TRBV7-2 to TRBJ1-1, with no clear D. The germline gives CDR1 SGHTA, CDR2 FQGNSA. V lost 5 bases, J lost 0 bases, and 10 bases lay in between. The CDR3 loop spans 14 amino acids. The CDR3: CASSRDNLNTEAFF. Written as DNA, the CDR3 is TGTGCCAGCAGCCGTGACAACTTGAACACTGAAGCTTTCTTT.

V gene TRBV6-4 combines with J gene TRBJ2-3; 7 positions agree with TRBD1. With 6 bases clipped from V and 2 bases from J, the junction kept 8 bases outside the gene matches. Germline CDR1 MRHNA, CDR2 SNTAGT. This CDR3 spans 15 amino acids. CDR3 region: CASRSQGVSTDTQYF. The CDR3 DNA sequence: TGTGCCAGCAGGAGCCAGGGGGTCTCCACAGATACGCAGTATTTT.

The gene calls are TRBV19 and TRBJ2-3; possibly TRBD1 for D (6 bases). With 5 bases removed from V and 2 bases from J, the gap between germline ends came to 11 bases. CDR1 is LNHDA and CDR2 is SQIVND in the germline V gene (reference sequence). The length of the CDR3 is 14 residues. The CDR3 region has the DNA TGTGCCAGTAGTTCCTGGACAGCCACAGATACGCAGTATTTT. It codes for CASSSWTATDTQYF.

The chain is built from TRBV6-5 and TRBJ1-2, with TRBD1 matching over 7 bases. After removal of 5 bases from V and 2 bases from J, the junction contained 8 bases not matched to a gene. CDR1 and CDR2 from the germline V gene are MNHEY and SVGAGI. This CDR3 has 15 residues. The CDR3 coding sequence is TGTGCCAGCAGTCCTACCGGGACAGTAAACTATGGCTACACCTTC. Translated: CASSPTGTVNYGYTF.

Points on this clone: A read error is the likely source, as a far larger clone sits one nucleotide away. This chain connects TRBV5-6 to TRBJ1-1; no firm D call. The CDR3 consists of 11 residues. Trimming left V 4 bases short and J 0 bases short, with 1 base between. Germline CDR1 SGHDT, CDR2 YYEEEE. For the CDR3, the DNA is TGTGCCAGCAGCGTGAACACTGAAGCTTTCTTT. It codes for CASSVNTEAFF.

V and J are TRBV4-1 and TRBJ1-5; possibly TRBD1 for D (6 bases). This CDR3 region has 16 residues. Germline lookup yields CDR1 MGHRA and CDR2 YSYEKL. V lost 0 bases and J lost 1, with 10 bases in between. In DNA form, the CDR3 reads TGCGCCAGCAGCCAAGAGGAAGGGGGGAGCAATCAGCCCCAGCATTTT. This encodes CASSQEEGGSNQPQHF.